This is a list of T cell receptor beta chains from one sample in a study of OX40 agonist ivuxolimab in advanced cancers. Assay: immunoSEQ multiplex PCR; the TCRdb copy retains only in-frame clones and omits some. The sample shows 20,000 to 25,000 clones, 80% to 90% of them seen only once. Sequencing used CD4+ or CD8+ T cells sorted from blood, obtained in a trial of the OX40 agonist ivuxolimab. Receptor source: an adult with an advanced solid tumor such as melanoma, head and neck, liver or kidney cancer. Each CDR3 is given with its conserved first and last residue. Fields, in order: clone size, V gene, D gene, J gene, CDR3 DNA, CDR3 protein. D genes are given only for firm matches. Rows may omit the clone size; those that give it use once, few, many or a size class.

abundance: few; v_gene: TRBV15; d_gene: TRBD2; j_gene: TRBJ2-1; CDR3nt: TGTGCCACCAGCACCCTAGCGGGAGAGGAGCAGTTCTTC; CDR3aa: CATSTLAGEEQFF
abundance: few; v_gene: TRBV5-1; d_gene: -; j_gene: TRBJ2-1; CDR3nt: TGCGCCAGCATCCCGGACGGAATCAATGAGCAGTTCTTC; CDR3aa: CASIPDGINEQFF
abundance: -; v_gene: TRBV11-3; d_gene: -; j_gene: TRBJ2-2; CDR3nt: TGTGCCAGCAGCTTAGGGGTCACCGGGGAGCTGTTTTTT; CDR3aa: CASSLGVTGELFF
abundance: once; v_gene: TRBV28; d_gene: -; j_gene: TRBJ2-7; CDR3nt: TGTGCCAGCAGTTTACTCGGGAGAGCCTACGAGCAGTACTTC; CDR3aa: CASSLLGRAYEQYF
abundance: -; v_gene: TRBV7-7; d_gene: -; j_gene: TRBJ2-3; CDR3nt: TGTGCTAGCAGCTCCAGTTTGGCGGGGCCCCAGGATACGCAGTATTTT; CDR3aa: CASSSSLAGPQDTQYF
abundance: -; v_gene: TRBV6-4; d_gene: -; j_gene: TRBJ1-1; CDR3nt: TGTGCCAGCAGCCCGGGGGGTTGGACTGAAGCTTTCTTT; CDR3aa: CASSPGGWTEAFF
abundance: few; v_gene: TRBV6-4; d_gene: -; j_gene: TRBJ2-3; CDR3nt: TGTGCCAGCAGCCTACTAGCTGCAGGGGGAGGTACAGATACGCAGTATTTT; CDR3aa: CASSLLAAGGGTDTQYF
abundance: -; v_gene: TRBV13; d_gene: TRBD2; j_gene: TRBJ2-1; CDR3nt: TGTGCCAGCAGCGACCGGCTAGCGGGAGACAATGAGCAGTTCTTC; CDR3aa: CASSDRLAGDNEQFF
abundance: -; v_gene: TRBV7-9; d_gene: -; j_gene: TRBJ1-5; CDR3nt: TGTGCCAGCAGCTTAGGAGGTTGGGGCCGGGATCAGCCCCAGCATTTT; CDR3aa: CASSLGGWGRDQPQHF
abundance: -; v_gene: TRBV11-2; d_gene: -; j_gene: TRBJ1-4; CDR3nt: TGTGCCAGCAGCTTAGGGACGGGGCGAAATGAAAAACTGTTTTTT; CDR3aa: CASSLGTGRNEKLFF
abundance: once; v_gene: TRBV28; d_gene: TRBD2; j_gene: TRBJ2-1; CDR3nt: TGTGCCAGCAGTTCCGGGACTAGCGGGAGTTATGAGCAGTTCTTC; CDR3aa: CASSSGTSGSYEQFF
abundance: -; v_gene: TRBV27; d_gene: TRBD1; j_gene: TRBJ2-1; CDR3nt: TGTGCCAGCAGGCCGGGACAGAGCAATTGTGAGCAGTTCTTC; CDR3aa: CASRPGQSNCEQFF
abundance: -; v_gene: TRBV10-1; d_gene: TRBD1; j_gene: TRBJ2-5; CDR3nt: TGCGCCAGCGGAGGCCCGGGACAGGGGCCGGAGACCCAGTACTTC; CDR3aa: CASGGPGQGPETQYF
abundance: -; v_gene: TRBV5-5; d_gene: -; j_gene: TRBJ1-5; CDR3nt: TGTGCCAGCAGCTTGGCTTCCGAACAACAGCCCCAGCATTTT; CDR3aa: CASSLASEQQPQHF
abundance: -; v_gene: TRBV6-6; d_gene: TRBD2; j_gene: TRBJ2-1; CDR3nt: TGTGCCAGCAGCCTCGGGACTAGCGCTGGCTACAATGAGCAGTTCTTC; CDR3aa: CASSLGTSAGYNEQFF
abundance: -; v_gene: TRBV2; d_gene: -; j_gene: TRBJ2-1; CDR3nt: TGTGCCAGCAGTGATTCCTACAATGAGCAGTTCTTC; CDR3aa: CASSDSYNEQFF
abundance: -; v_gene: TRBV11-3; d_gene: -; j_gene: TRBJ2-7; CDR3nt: TGTGCCAGCAGCTTAGGTCAAAGCTACGAGCAGTACTTC; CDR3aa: CASSLGQSYEQYF
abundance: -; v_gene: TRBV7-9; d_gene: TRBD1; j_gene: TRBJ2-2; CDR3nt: TGTGCCAGCAGCTTACAGGGGGCGACCGGGGAGCTGTTTTTT; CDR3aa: CASSLQGATGELFF
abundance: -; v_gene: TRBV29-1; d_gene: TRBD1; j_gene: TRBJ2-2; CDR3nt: TGCAGCGTATTTTGGACAGGGTCCGGGGAGCTGTTTTTT; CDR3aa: CSVFWTGSGELFF
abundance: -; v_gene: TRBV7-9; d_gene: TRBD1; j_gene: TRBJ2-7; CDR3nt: TGTGCCAGCAGCTTATGGGACAGGGCCTACGAGCAGTACTTC; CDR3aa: CASSLWDRAYEQYF
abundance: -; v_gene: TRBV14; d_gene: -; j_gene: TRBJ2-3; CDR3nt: TGTGCCAGCAGCCAAGGCCTCACAGATACGCAGTATTTT; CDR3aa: CASSQGLTDTQYF
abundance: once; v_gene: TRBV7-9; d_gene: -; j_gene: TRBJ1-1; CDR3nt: TGTGCCAGCAGCTTAGTTGGGAGCGCTGAAGCTTTCTTT; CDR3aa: CASSLVGSAEAFF
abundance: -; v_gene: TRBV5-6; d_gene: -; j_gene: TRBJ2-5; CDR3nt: TGTGCCAGCAGCTTCGCGACGGAAATCCAAGAGACCCAGTACTTC; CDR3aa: CASSFATEIQETQYF
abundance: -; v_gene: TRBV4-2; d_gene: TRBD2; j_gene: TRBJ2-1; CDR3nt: TGTGCCAGCAGACTAACTAGCGGGGACTACAATGAGCAGTTCTTC; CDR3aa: CASRLTSGDYNEQFF
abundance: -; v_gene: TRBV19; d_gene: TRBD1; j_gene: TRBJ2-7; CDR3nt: TGTGCCAGTAGTATTATAGGGGGCCTCCCCTTCGAGCAGTACTTC; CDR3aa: CASSIIGGLPFEQYF
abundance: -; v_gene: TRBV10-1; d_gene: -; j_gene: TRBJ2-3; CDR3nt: TGCGCCAGCAGCGAGGCTGGTCCAGATACGCAGTATTTT; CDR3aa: CASSEAGPDTQYF
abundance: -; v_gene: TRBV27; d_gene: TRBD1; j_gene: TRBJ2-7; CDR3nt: TGTGCCAGCAGTTCAGGGGGCTACGAGCAGCACTTC; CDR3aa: CASSSGGYEQHF
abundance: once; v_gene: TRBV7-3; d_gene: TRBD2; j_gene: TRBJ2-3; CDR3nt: TGTGCCAGCAGCTCCGGACTAGGCACAGATACGCAGTATTTT; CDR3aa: CASSSGLGTDTQYF
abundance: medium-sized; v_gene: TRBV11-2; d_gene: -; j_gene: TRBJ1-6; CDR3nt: TGTGCCAATGAGGGGATCGATTCACCCCTCCACTTT; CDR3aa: CANEGIDSPLHF
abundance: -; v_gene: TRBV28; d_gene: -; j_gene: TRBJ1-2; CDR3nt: TGTGCCAGCAGCGACCTAGACAGGACTAACTATGGCTACACCTTC; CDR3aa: CASSDLDRTNYGYTF
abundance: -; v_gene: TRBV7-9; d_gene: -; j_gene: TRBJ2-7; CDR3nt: TGTGCCAGCAGCTTAGACAGGGTCGAGCAGTACTTC; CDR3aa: CASSLDRVEQYF
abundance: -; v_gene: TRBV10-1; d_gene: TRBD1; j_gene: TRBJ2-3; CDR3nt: TGCGCCAGCAGTGTAGAGACAGGGAGCACAGATACGCAGTATTTT; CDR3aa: CASSVETGSTDTQYF
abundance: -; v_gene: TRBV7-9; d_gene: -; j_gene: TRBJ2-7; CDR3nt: TGTGCCAGCAGCTCAACGAAGGGCGAGCAGTACTTC; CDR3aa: CASSSTKGEQYF
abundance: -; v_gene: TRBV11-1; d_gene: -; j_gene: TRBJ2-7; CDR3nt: TGTGCCAGCAGCTTAGTGGGGCAGTTGGGGACCTCCGAGCAGTACTTC; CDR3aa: CASSLVGQLGTSEQYF
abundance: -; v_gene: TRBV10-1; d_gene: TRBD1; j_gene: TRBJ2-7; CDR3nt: TGCGCCAGCACGCCGGGACAGGGCCTCTACGAGCAGTACTTC; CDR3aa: CASTPGQGLYEQYF
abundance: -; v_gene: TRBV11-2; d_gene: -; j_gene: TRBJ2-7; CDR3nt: TGTGCCAGCAGCCCCGAGGGGGGGTACGAGCAGTACTTC; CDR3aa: CASSPEGGYEQYF
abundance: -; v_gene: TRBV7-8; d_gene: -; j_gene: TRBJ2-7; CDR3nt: TGTGCCAGCAGCTTAGGGGGGCCCGGGGAAGAGCAGTACTTC; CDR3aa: CASSLGGPGEEQYF
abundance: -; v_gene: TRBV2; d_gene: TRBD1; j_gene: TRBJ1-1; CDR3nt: TGTGCCAGGACAACAGGGGAGGGGGCTGAAGCTTTCTTT; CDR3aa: CARTTGEGAEAFF
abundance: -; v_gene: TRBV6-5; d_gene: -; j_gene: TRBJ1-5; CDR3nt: TGTGCCAGCGGCCTGGGTCAGCCCCAGCATTTT; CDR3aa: CASGLGQPQHF
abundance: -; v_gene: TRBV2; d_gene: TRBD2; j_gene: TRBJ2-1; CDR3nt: TGTGCCAGGCCCAGCCCCAGGGTCCCGGGCAATAGCGGGATGAATGAGCAGTTCTTC; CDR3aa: CARPSPRVPGNSGMNEQFF
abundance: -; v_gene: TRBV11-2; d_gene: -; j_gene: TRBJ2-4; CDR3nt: TGTGCCAGCAGCCCCCCCGACGGGGAAAGAGGGGCCAAAAACATTCAGTACTTC; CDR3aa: CASSPPDGERGAKNIQYF
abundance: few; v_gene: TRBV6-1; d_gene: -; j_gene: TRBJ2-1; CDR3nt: TGTGCCAGCACCAGTACTAGCTTCCCTTTACAGTTCTTC; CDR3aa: CASTSTSFPLQFF
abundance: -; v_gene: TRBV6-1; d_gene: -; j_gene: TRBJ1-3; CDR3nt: TGTGCCAGCATTTTACAGGGATACGCCGGAAACACCATATATTTT; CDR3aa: CASILQGYAGNTIYF
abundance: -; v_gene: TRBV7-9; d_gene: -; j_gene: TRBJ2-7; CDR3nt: TGTGCCAGCAGCTTAGGGACAGCACGCTACGAGCAGTACTTC; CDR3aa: CASSLGTARYEQYF
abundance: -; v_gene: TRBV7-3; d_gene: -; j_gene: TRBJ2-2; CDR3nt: TGTGCCAGCAGCTACGACACCGGGGAGCTGTTTTTT; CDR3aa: CASSYDTGELFF
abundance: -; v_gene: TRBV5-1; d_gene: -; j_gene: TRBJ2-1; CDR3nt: TGCGCCAGCAGCATACAAGGGGGGAATGAGCAGTTCTTC; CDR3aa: CASSIQGGNEQFF